The 28 T cell receptor beta chains reported below all come from one sample, sequenced in a study of tumor-infiltrating lymphocytes in primary liver carcinoma. Blood RNA originated from unsorted whole blood, with germline DNA additionally extracted. The authors made TCR beta cDNA from roughly 480 ng total RNA with a constant-region primer. TCR beta libraries came from three nested multiplex PCR rounds using slightly modified ARM-PCR. For around 9 cycles apiece, the opening two PCR rounds ran with TRBV1-TRBV30 forward primers and a C-beta reverse primer. One entry per CDR3 protein, called by TCRdb with MiXCR from the multiplex PCR reads. In the table there are about 300,000 distinct CDR3 sequences, more than 55% of which are singletons. The specimen was peripheral blood. The source of these receptors is a man aged 35-49 years with primary liver carcinoma and hepatitis B virus infection.

The chain combines TRBV11-2 with TRBJ2-3; D not resolved. V was cut by 2 bases and J by 6 bases, with 12 bases left in between. Germline loops: CDR1 SGHAT, CDR2 FQNNGV. The CDR3 runs to 14 residues. CDR3 coding DNA: TGTGCCAGCAGCTTAAGCACTGGGCCCGATACGCAGTATTTT. Encoded protein: CASSLSTGPDTQYF. Full variable domain (outside the CDR3, taken from reference TRBV11-2 and TRBJ2-3): EAGVAQSPRYKIIEKRQSVAFWCNPISGHATLYWYQQILGQGPKLLIQFQNNGVVDDSQLPKDRFSAERLKGVDSTLKIQPAKLEDSAVYLCASSLSTGPDTQYFGPGTRLTVL.

As for this clonotype: The junction departs from the called germline gene at one end, perhaps through a read error. The chain has TRBV28 and TRBJ2-7; D remains ambiguous. Germline-derived CDR1 and CDR2 are MDHEN and SYDVKM. The CDR3 totals 12 residues. This CDR3 is CAGSLPNYEQYF. DNA for the CDR3: TGTGCCGGCAGCCTCCCCAACTACGAGCAGTACTTC.

The chain couples TRBV5-1 to TRBJ2-7; 9 bases line up with TRBD1. The CDR3 has 15 amino acids. Germline loops: CDR1 SGHRS, CDR2 YFSETQ. Unmatched junction bases numbered 6, after V lost 2 bases and J lost 3 bases. The chain's CDR3 is CASSLSGTGNYEQYF. CDR3 DNA: TGCGCCAGCAGCTTATCCGGGACAGGGAACTACGAGCAGTACTTC.

As regards this clonotype: An end of the junction does not agree with germline; a read error may underlie this. The rearrangement joins TRBV2 to TRBJ2-2; D might be TRBD2 (5 bases). The CDR3 totals 13 residues. Germline CDR1 and CDR2: SNHLY and FYNNEI. CDR3 sequence (DNA): TGTGCCAGCAGGCTACGAGCGCCCGGGGAGCTGGTATTT. It yields the protein CASRLRAPGELVF.

On this clonotype itself: The junction departs from the called germline gene at one end, perhaps through a read error. The chain employs TRBV12-3 or TRBV12-4 and TRBJ2-1; 9 nucleotides agree with TRBD2. This CDR3 has 15 residues. The CDR3 loop reads CASSPSTGVAGELLF. Written as DNA, the CDR3 is TGTGCCAGCAGCCCCTCTACTGGGGTAGCGGGAGAGTTGCTCTTC.

Concerning this clonotype: In this CDR3 the conserved last residue, phenylalanine or tryptophan, is missing, so a read error is likely. The genes are TRBV11-2 and TRBJ2-5, with a possible D match to TRBD2 (5 bases). CDR3 length equals 12 residues. Germline V lookup: CDR1 SGHAT, CDR2 FQNNGV. In nucleotides, the CDR3 is TGTGCCAGCAGCTTGGGGAGAGAGTCCCAGTACATC. It encodes CASSLGRESQYI.

Ten or more counts support this clonotype. The V and J genes are TRBV4-2 and TRBJ1-6, with 7 positions matching TRBD1. The V segment lost 2 bases and the J segment 18 bases; nucleotides outside the gene matches: 10. The germline V gene has CDR1 LGHNA and CDR2 YNFKEQ. The CDR3 totals 13 residues. CDR3 amino acids: CASSQTPQGGPHF. The CDR3 bases are TGTGCCAGCAGCCAAACTCCCCAGGGGGGTCCCCACTTT.

As concerns this clonotype: A much larger clone differs from this one at a single base, so this may be a read error. The J gene is TRBJ2-1, the V gene TRBV5-6; D unclear. Germline V gene lookup returns CDR1 SGHDT and CDR2 YYEEEE. This CDR3 spans 12 amino acids. In DNA, the CDR3 is TGTGCCAGCAGCTTGTCACAGAATGAGCAGCTCTTC. Amino acid sequence: CASSLSQNEQLF.

V usage is TRBV5-1 and J usage is TRBJ2-2; 8 nucleotides line up with TRBD2. Germline CDR1 and CDR2: SGHRS and YFSETQ. There are 14 residues in the CDR3. The ends lost 5 bases at V and 5 bases at J; junction bases unmatched: 5. This chain's CDR3 is CASRFSGRTGELFF. The CDR3 DNA reads as TGCGCCAGCAGGTTCAGCGGGAGAACCGGGGAGCTGTTTTTT.

On this clonotype: Given the absence of the conserved phenylalanine or tryptophan at the CDR3 end, a read error is likely. The CDR3, as DNA: TGTGCCAGCAGTTTAGGGGCGGGTATTTCACTCCTCCACCTT. Protein product: CASSLGAGISLLHL. The V call is TRBV12-3 or TRBV12-4, the J call TRBJ1-6, with D hard to call. This CDR3 has 14 residues.

To note about this clonotype: A read error is possible here, since a much larger clone lies one base away. CDR3 loop: CASCQKVVVGGEQYF. DNA of the CDR3: TGTGCCTCCTGCCAAAAGGTGGTAGTGGGAGGCGAGCAGTACTTC. The chain carries TRBV6-5 and TRBJ2-7, with D possibly TRBD2 on 6 matching bases. The CDR3 has 15 residues. Trimming took off 11 bases at V and 6 bases at J, with 26 bases between the two ends. Germline values: CDR1 MNHEY, CDR2 SVGAGI.

The V and J genes are TRBV4-2 and TRBJ1-6; D might be TRBD1 (5 bases). CDR3 length: 17 residues. V gave up 0 bases and J gave up 9 bases, with 18 bases separating them. The germline gives CDR1 LGHNA, CDR2 YNFKEQ. CDR3 nucleotides: TGTGCCAGCAGCCAAGATGGGATACAGGATGGCGGTTCACCCCTCCACTTT. Translation: CASSQDGIQDGGSPLHF.

The sample holds a few counts of this clonotype. V usage is TRBV5-6 and J usage is TRBJ1-2; 8 nucleotides match TRBD1. Per the germline V gene, CDR1 is SGHDT and CDR2 is YYEEEE. This CDR3 region has 14 residues. V lost 4 bases to trimming and J lost 3 bases; unmatched junction nucleotides: 5. The CDR3 region is CASSPVGQDYGYTF. DNA for the CDR3: TGTGCCAGCAGCCCGGTGGGACAGGACTATGGCTACACCTTC.

This clonotype is a singleton in its sample. This may be a read error, as it is one base from a much larger clone. V and J are TRBV10-3 and TRBJ1-6; perhaps TRBD1 as D (6 bases). CDR3 size: 14 residues. V gave up 10 bases and J gave up 9 bases, with 19 bases separating them. Germline V gives CDR1 ENHRY, CDR2 SYGVKD. The CDR3 DNA follows: TGTGCCACCAGGGACCAGAACAGGGTTTCACCCCTCCACTTT. As protein: CATRDQNRVSPLHF.

Remarks on this clonotype: Its ends do not fully match the called genes, so a read error is possible. This rearrangement joins TRBV4-3 to TRBJ2-5, with unresolved D. Per the germline V gene, CDR1 is LGHNA and CDR2 is YSLEER. CDR3 length: 15 residues. CDR3 DNA: TGCACCAGCAGCCAAGATGGGCCTGCTGGGCGGACCCAGTGCTTC. It is translated as CTSSQDGPAGRTQCF.

The rearrangement links TRBV30 to TRBJ1-3, with D uncertain. Trimming removed 0 bases from V and 9 bases from J, with 12 bases in between. CDR1 is GTSNPN, CDR2 SVGIG, per germline (reference sequence). CDR3 length: 13 residues. The CDR3 nucleotides read TGTGCCTGGAGTGTAAATGGTAGAAGCACCATATATTTT. This gives the protein CAWSVNGRSTIYF.

This chain links TRBV11-2 with TRBJ2-3; TRBD2 matches 8 bases. The CDR3 consists of 15 residues. Germline V lookup: CDR1 SGHAT, CDR2 FQNNGV. V was pared by 3 bases and J by 0 bases, with 2 bases of the junction left unmatched. The CDR3 coding sequence is TGTGCCAGCAGCTTGGTAGCGGGAAGCACAGATACGCAGTATTTT. Its translation: CASSLVAGSTDTQYF.

This clonotype was counted many times. J is TRBJ2-7 and V is TRBV29-1; 9 bases agree with TRBD2. Looked up from germline, CDR1 is SQVTM and CDR2 is ANQGSEA. This CDR3 is 18 amino acids long. V dropped 0 bases and J dropped 0; count of bases not matched to a gene: 12. CDR3 amino acids: CSVEDHGSGRLSSYEQYF. The CDR3 region has the DNA TGCAGCGTTGAAGATCACGGTAGCGGGAGATTATCCTCCTACGAGCAGTACTTC.

Details on this clonotype: This may arise from a read error, as a much more abundant clone is one base away. V is TRBV6-1 and J is TRBJ2-3; TRBD2 aligns across 9 bases. The CDR3 extends over 16 amino acids. The V and J ends lost 3 bases and 2 bases, in that order; junction bases with no gene match: 6. Looked up from germline, CDR1 is MNHNS and CDR2 is SASEGT. CDR3 DNA: TGTGCCAGCAGTGAGATCGGGACTAGCATCACAGATACGCAGTATTTT. Residues: CASSEIGTSITDTQYF.

On this clonotype itself: Since a much larger clone is just one base distant, this may be a read error. The chain recombines TRBV29-1 with TRBJ2-7; no clear D. Germline assignment: CDR1 SQVTM and CDR2 ANQGSEA. The length of the CDR3 is 9 residues. The CDR3 coding sequence is TGCTGCGCTGTGGGCGAGCAGTACTTC. Translation gives CCAVGEQYF.

Concerning this clonotype: This may be a read error, as it is one base from a much larger clone. The gene calls are TRBV11-2 and TRBJ2-1; the D gene is possibly TRBD2 (6 bases). The germline V gene encodes CDR1 SGHAT and CDR2 FQNNGV. CDR3 length equals 13 residues. CDR3 DNA: TGTGCCAGCAACTTAACCTCTAGCGCTCAGGAGTTCTTC. It translates to CASNLTSSAQEFF.

The chain couples TRBV28 to TRBJ1-2, with TRBD1 identical over 8 bases. The V and J ends lost 8 bases and 0 bases, in that order; junction bases with no gene match: 8. CDR1 and CDR2 from the germline V gene are MDHEN and SYDVKM. The CDR3 consists of 15 residues. The CDR3 loop is CASRGQGLANYGYTF. CDR3 DNA sequence: TGTGCCAGCCGTGGACAGGGCCTAGCTAACTATGGCTACACCTTC.

This clonotype has only one observation. Possible read error: a much larger clone is one base away. The chain recombines TRBV29-1 with TRBJ2-7; D not resolved. Germline CDR1 reads SQVTM; CDR2 reads ANQGSEA. This CDR3 is built from 12 residues. CDR3 in amino acids: CSVAEGPYKQYF. In DNA, the CDR3 is TGCAGCGTTGCGGAAGGACCCTACAAGCAGTACTTC.

The genes are TRBV12-3 or TRBV12-4 and TRBJ1-5; D remains ambiguous. The V and J ends lost 3 bases and 7 bases respectively, with 13 bases between them. The CDR3 extends over 14 amino acids. CDR3 DNA: TGTGCCAGCAGTTTCGGACGGGGAAGCCAGCCCCAGCATTTT. It yields the protein CASSFGRGSQPQHF.

Worth noting for this clonotype: The CDR3 ends on some other residue instead of the conserved phenylalanine or tryptophan, so this is likely a read error. The rearrangement links TRBV5-4 to TRBJ1-4; TRBD1 aligns across 8 bases. The CDR3 runs 15 residues. The trim removed 1 base at V and 7 bases at J, leaving 6 bases unmatched. From germline, CDR1 is SGHNT and CDR2 YYREEE (reference sequence). CDR3 in amino acids: CASSLKQQGGEKLFI. Written as DNA, the CDR3 is TGTGCCAGCAGCTTGAAACAACAGGGGGGTGAAAAACTGTTTATT.

On this clonotype itself: The junction and the germline gene differ at one end; a read error may be behind it. The rearrangement links TRBV12-3 or TRBV12-4 to TRBJ2-3; 11 positions match TRBD1. The CDR3 extends over 14 amino acids. For the CDR3, the DNA is TGTGCCAACAGTACGGACAGGGGGCCAGATACGCAGTATTTT. Its protein product is CANSTDRGPDTQYF.

In the case of this clonotype: Relative to the germline gene, one junction end is altered; a read error may explain this. This sequence joins TRBV4-3 and TRBJ2-2, with D maybe TRBD2 (6 bases). There are 16 residues in the CDR3. Per germline, CDR1 LGHNA and CDR2 YSLEER. This chain's CDR3 is CASSQGTTRVTGGLFF. The CDR3 DNA follows: TGCGCCAGCAGCCAAGGCACCACCAGGGTCACCGGGGGGCTGTTTTTT.

With respect to this clonotype: A single base separates this from a much larger clone, so it may be a read error. The J gene is TRBJ2-5, the V gene TRBV29-1; D is undetermined. This CDR3 region has 12 residues. The ends were cut back, 4 bases at V and 5 bases at J, with 11 bases in the middle. The V gene's germline CDR1 is SQVTM and CDR2 ANQGSEA. The CDR3 DNA is TGCAGCGTTGCAACTCTCGGGGAGACCCAGTACTTC. It yields the protein CSVATLGETQYF.